This section outlines one T cell receptor (beta chain) sequence together with its context. The data originate from a study of regulatory T cells in long-lasting Graves disease. Specified time point: newly diagnosed GD, antithyroid drugs for less than 3 months. From RNA extracted from PBMCs, the TCR library was made. To make TCR beta libraries, researchers used iRepertoire HTBI primers and Arm-PCR of CDR3 regions. TCRdb passed the multiplex PCR reads through MiXCR, listing each CDR3 protein once. The sample consists of hundreds of thousands of distinct CDR3 sequences, roughly a sixth of them appearing once. Deletions cut 3 bases from V and 9 bases from J, with 9 bases between. Germline V gene lookup returns CDR1 MDHEN and CDR2 SYDVKM. The CDR3 consists of 12 residues.

The receptor was derived from a female donor with Graves disease. The sample consisted of peripheral blood mononuclear cells (PBMCs), taken at new diagnosis, from a patient treated with antithyroid drugs. The V gene is TRBV28, the J gene TRBJ1-5; no reliable D call. This chain's CDR3 is CASSLLWVPQHF. The CDR3 bases are TGTGCCAGCAGTTTGCTATGGGTGCCCCAGCATTTT.